The sequence of this TCR beta chain was determined in a study of memory B cells and T cells in multiple sclerosis. After stimulus-free culture, autoproliferating CFSE-dim and non-proliferating CFSE-high T cells were sequenced separately. 5x10^7 CFSE-labeled PBMCs were cultured less than eight days unstimulated, then replicate wells were pooled. Without exogenous stimuli, around 0.54 uM CFSE-labeled PBMCs were cultured serum-free. Trimming cost V 5 bases and J 8 bases; bases outside gene matches: 10. The CDR3 is 14 amino acids. Germline V gives CDR1 MNHEY, CDR2 SVGAGI. Study-wide points: Compartments had unequal clone-set sizes, affecting shared clonotype counts.

A remark on this clone: What it binds is not known.

This table comes from immunoSEQ multiplex PCR, and its TCRdb copy is limited to in-frame clones, with some not included. The data show roughly 45,000 clones, roughly four fifths seen once. The sequence derives from a human donor with multiple sclerosis. V is TRBV6-5 and J is TRBJ1-2; the match to TRBD1 covers 8 bases. What was sequenced was PBMCs from blood kept in culture. Here the CDR3 reads CASSPRTGLKGYTF. The CDR3 bases are TGTGCCAGCAGTCCTCGGACAGGGTTGAAGGGCTACACCTTC.